This entry concerns a single T cell receptor beta chain. The sample originates from a study of T cell responses to AZD1222 COVID-19 vaccine. The method was immunoSEQ multiplex PCR; TCRdb's version includes in-frame clones alone and lacks a portion of them. In the table there are about 93,000 clones, about nine tenths of which are singletons. Germline V gives CDR1 SGDLS, CDR2 YYNGEE. The CDR3 runs 17 residues. Trimming left V 1 base short and J 0 bases short, with 13 bases between. This specimen was peripheral blood, taken on day 0 of MenACWY control vaccination. This chain connects TRBV9 to TRBJ2-2; D unresolved. The origin of this receptor is an adult in good health. CDR3 in DNA: TGTGCCAGCAGCGTATCAGACGCGCTAGCGAACACCGGGGAGCTGTTTTTT. This gives the protein CASSVSDALANTGELFF.